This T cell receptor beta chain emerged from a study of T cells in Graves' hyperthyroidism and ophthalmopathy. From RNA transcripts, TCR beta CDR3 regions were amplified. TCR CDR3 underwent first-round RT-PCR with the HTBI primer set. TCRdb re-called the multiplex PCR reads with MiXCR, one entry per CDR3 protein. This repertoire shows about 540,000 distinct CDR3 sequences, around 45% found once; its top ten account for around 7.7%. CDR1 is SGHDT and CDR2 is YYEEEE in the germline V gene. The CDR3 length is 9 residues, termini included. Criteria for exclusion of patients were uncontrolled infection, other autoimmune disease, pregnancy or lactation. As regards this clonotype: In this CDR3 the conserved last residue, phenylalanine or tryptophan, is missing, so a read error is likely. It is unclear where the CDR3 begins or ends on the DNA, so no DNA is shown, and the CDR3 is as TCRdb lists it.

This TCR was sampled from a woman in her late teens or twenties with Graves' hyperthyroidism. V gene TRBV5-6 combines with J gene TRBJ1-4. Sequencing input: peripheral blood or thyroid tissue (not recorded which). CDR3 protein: CASSLGTDY.